The clone carrying this T cell receptor (beta chain) was observed a few times. The antigen is not known. These data are taken from a study of cytotoxic CD8 clonotypes in ibrutinib-treated CLL. Notes on the study in general: Clonality showed a rise at ibrutinib response that reversed toward baseline at progression.

Sequencing sought depths of 1 in 200,000 to 1 in 1 million T cells. Data came from immunoSEQ multiplex PCR; TCRdb stores just in-frame clones and leaves some out. This table has 25,000 to 30,000 clones, 85% appearing once. This TCR came from a human donor with chronic lymphocytic leukemia. The sequenced sample was PBMCs, obtained after 24 months of ibrutinib treatment.

CDR3 coding DNA: TGTGCCAGTAGTATTTGGGAGGGGGACTATGGCTACACCTTC. It translates to CASSIWEGDYGYTF. The chain combines TRBV19 with TRBJ1-2; tentatively, D is TRBD1 (6 bases). Germline V gives CDR1 LNHDA, CDR2 SQIVND (reference sequence). The V end lost 3 bases, the J end lost 3 bases, and 11 bases lay between the germline ends. The CDR3 consists of 14 residues.